These 12 T cell receptor beta chains were sequenced from one sample in a study of shared clonotypes between healthy human individuals. Clones were read by immunoSEQ multiplex PCR, and TCRdb kept only the in-frame ones, dropping some. In the table there are some 1,400,000 clones, 95% to 97% of which are singletons. Source material: naive CD4+ T cells sorted from blood. Subset described: CD45RA+ positively selected. These receptors all stem from a man aged 25-40 years in good health.

The J gene is TRBJ2-7, the V gene TRBV7-8; a weak D match, TRBD1 (6 bases). Germline V gives CDR1 SGHVS, CDR2 FQNEAQ. The CDR3 covers 14 residues. Trimming pared 4 bases from V and 3 bases from J, leaving 13 bases between. The CDR3 here is CASSSGTPGYEQYF. The CDR3 region has the DNA TGTGCCAGCAGCTCCGGGACACCCGGCTACGAGCAGTACTTC.

This chain uses TRBV7-6 with TRBJ2-7, with 9 bases fitting TRBD2. Per germline, CDR1 SGHVS and CDR2 FNYEAQ. The CDR3 has 15 residues. V trimming: 1 base; J trimming: 3 bases; junction bases outside the gene matches: 4. Here the CDR3 reads CASSLDSGGSYEQYF. For the CDR3, the DNA is TGTGCCAGCAGCTTAGATAGCGGGGGCAGCTACGAGCAGTACTTC.

The V and J genes are TRBV11-3 and TRBJ2-2, with D maybe TRBD2 (6 bases). The CDR3 loop spans 15 amino acids. V was trimmed by 6 bases and J by 1 base, leaving 12 bases between them. Germline V gene lookup returns CDR1 SGHNT and CDR2 YENEEA. The CDR3 bases are TGTGCCAGCAGGCCACGGGGAGGGAACACCGGGGAGCTGTTTTTT. Protein product: CASRPRGGNTGELFF.

The V gene is TRBV6-1, the J gene TRBJ1-1; D is perhaps TRBD1 (5 bases). Germline CDR1 MNHNS, CDR2 SASEGT. This CDR3 spans 13 amino acids. V was shortened by 10 bases and J by 1 base, with 13 bases between the two germline ends. CDR3 sequence reads: CANKGTGNTEAFF. The CDR3 DNA sequence: TGTGCCAACAAGGGGACCGGGAACACTGAAGCTTTCTTT.

J is TRBJ2-3 and V is TRBV28; unclear D gene. The CDR3 runs 14 residues. Between the trimmed V and J ends, which lost 6 bases and 0 bases, there was a span of 10 bases. CDR1 and CDR2 from the germline V gene are MDHEN and SYDVKM. The CDR3 DNA follows: TGTGCCAGCAGACTAATTGGGAGCACAGATACGCAGTATTTT. Its protein is CASRLIGSTDTQYF.

The chain joins TRBV19 to TRBJ2-7; 7 bases match TRBD1. The germline gives CDR1 LNHDA, CDR2 SQIVND (reference sequence). With 6 bases clipped from V and 3 bases from J, the junction kept 8 bases outside the gene matches. The CDR3 runs to 14 residues. Here the CDR3 DNA reads TGTGCCAGTAGACCCCCGGGACAGAACTACGAGCAGTACTTC. Its protein is CASRPPGQNYEQYF.

The CDR3 is CASSLPPGHFNQPQHF. CDR3 DNA: TGTGCCAGCAGCTTACCCCCAGGGCATTTCAATCAGCCCCAGCATTTT. The V and J genes are TRBV7-2 and TRBJ1-5; perhaps TRBD1 as D (5 bases). V lost 2 bases, J lost 3 bases, and 14 bases lay in between. This CDR3 comprises 16 residues. From germline, CDR1 is SGHTA and CDR2 FQGNSA.

In regard to this clone: Other DNA sequences in this specimen translate into the identical CDR3. The chain employs TRBV5-4 and TRBJ1-1; D uncertain. V lost 4 bases and J lost 0, with 1 base in between. CDR3 length equals 11 residues. Germline CDR1 and CDR2: SGHNT and YYREEE (reference sequence). CDR3 in DNA: TGTGCCAGCAGCCTGAACACTGAAGCTTTCTTT. This gives the protein CASSLNTEAFF. The variable domain in full, completed from reference TRBV5-4 and TRBJ1-1, reads ETGVTQSPTHLIKTRGQQVTLRCSSQSGHNTVSWYQQALGQGPQFIFQYYREEENGRGNFPPRFSGLQFPNYSSELNVNALELDDSALYLCASSLNTEAFFGQGTRLTVV.

A note on this clone: The same CDR3 arises from other DNA sequences in this sample as well. The chain combines TRBV30 with TRBJ2-5; the D is unclear. Trimming removed 4 bases at V and 2 bases at J, with 5 bases between. Germline assignment: CDR1 GTSNPN and CDR2 SVGIG (reference sequence). CDR3 length: 11 residues. The CDR3: CAWTHQETQYF. CDR3 nucleotides: TGTGCCTGGACCCATCAAGAGACCCAGTACTTC. The whole variable domain, remainder taken from reference TRBV30 and TRBJ2-5, is SQTIHQWPATLVQPVGSPLSLECTVEGTSNPNLYWYRQAAGRGLQLLFYSVGIGQISSEVPQNLSASRPQDRQFILSSKKLLLSDSGFYLCAWTHQETQYFGPGTRLLVL.

This rearrangement joins TRBV14 to TRBJ2-2, with 10 bases fitting TRBD1. The CDR3 sequence is 16 residues long. Germline V CDR1 and CDR2: SGHDN, FVKESK. With V trimmed by 3 bases and J by 7 bases, 8 bases remained unmatched. The CDR3 DNA is TGTGCCAGCAGCCAGGAGACAGGGGGCGGAAACGGGGAGCTGTTTTTT. Translated: CASSQETGGGNGELFF. The whole variable domain, remainder taken from reference TRBV14 and TRBJ2-2, is EAGVTQFPSHSVIEKGQTVTLRCDPISGHDNLYWYRRVMGKEIKFLLHFVKESKQDESGMPNNRFLAERTGGTYSTLKVQPAELEDSGVYFCASSQETGGGNGELFFGEGSRLTVL.

This chain links TRBV9 with TRBJ2-7; 8 bases align to TRBD1. The V gene end was trimmed by 0 bases and the J gene end by 6 bases; junction bases not matched to a gene: 2. CDR3 length: 13 residues. Per germline, CDR1 SGDLS and CDR2 YYNGEE. The CDR3 DNA sequence: TGTGCCAGCAGCGTAGGTACAGGGGGCGAGCAGTACTTC. Residues: CASSVGTGGEQYF.

This rearrangement joins TRBV5-4 to TRBJ1-1; a possible D gene is TRBD1 (6 bases). The germline V gene encodes CDR1 SGHNT and CDR2 YYREEE (reference sequence). The CDR3 extends over 14 amino acids. Trimming pared 1 base from V and 2 bases from J, leaving 9 bases between. In DNA, the CDR3 is TGTGCCAGCAGCTTGCAGGGGTCTAACACTGAAGCTTTCTTT. This codes for CASSLQGSNTEAFF.